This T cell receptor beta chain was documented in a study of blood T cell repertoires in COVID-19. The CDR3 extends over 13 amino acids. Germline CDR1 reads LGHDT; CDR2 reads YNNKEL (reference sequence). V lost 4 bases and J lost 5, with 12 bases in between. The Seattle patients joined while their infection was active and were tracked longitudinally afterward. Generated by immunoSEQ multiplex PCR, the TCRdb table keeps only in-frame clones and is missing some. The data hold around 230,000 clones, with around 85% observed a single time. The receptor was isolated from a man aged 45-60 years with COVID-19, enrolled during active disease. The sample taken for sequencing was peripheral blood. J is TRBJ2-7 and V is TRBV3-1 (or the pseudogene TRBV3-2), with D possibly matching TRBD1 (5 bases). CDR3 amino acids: CASSRLAGNEQYF. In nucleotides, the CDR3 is TGTGCCAGCAGCCGGCTCGCAGGGAACGAGCAGTACTTC.